This T cell receptor (beta chain) stems from a study of shared clonotypes between healthy human individuals. General study results and limits: Tissue TCR repertoires likely differ from these blood-only repertoires. Larger richness was generally estimated for naive than memory subsets. Some clonotypes were shared by all four sorted-subset donors, while others were not shared. The non-shared ones had lower generation probabilities than the shared ones.

An even split of each subset's genomic DNA across several immunoSEQ plates was performed. TCRdb keeps only in-frame clones here, not all; method: immunoSEQ multiplex PCR. The data show 1.5 million to 2.5 million clones, with around 96% seen just once and under 1.5% held by the top ten. The CDR3 spans 15 residues. Trimming pared 2 bases from V and 0 bases from J, leaving 9 bases between. The germline V gene encodes CDR1 SEHNR and CDR2 FQNEAQ (reference sequence). This clone was observed once. Its specificity is not known. CD45RO negativity and positive selection for CCR7 defined naive CD8 cells, a population that excluded terminally differentiated effector memory CD45RA+ cells.

The clonotype comes from a man aged 18 to 30 in good health. The sample consisted of naive CD8+ T cells sorted from blood. The gene calls are TRBV7-9 and TRBJ2-3; D perhaps matches TRBD2 (5 bases). Here the CDR3 DNA reads TGTGCCAGCAGCTTACTTGAGGGCAGCACAGATACGCAGTATTTT. This encodes CASSLLEGSTDTQYF.